Reported below is one T cell receptor beta chain. Its antigen is undetermined. Preparing the TCRbeta library involved the use of unique molecular identifiers. TCRdb ran MiXCR on the PCR reads and lists one entry per CDR3 protein. The table has approximately 500,000 distinct CDR3 sequences, 25% to 30% seen once. V dropped 3 bases and J dropped 3 bases, with 14 bases sitting between them. The CDR3 spans 16 residues. CDR1 and CDR2 from the germline V gene are KGHDR and SFDVKD. The data are from a study of T-cell reconstitution after alpha-beta-depleted transplantation in children. Findings and limits, study-wide: As was reported, about two months after transplant, alpha-beta T cells came from several hundred expanded graft clones. It was surviving recipient T cells and thymic progenitors that gave some patients high TCRbeta diversity at day 60. Most T-cell counts and diversity one year after the transplant came from T cells that were newly produced.

This sequence joins TRBV24-1 and TRBJ2-1, with D possibly being TRBD2 (6 bases). The sequence came from a boy in the first two years of life with Wiskott-Aldrich syndrome, due to receive a stem cell transplant. This sample comprised PBMCs, obtained before TCRalphabeta/CD19-depleted stem cell transplant. CDR3 nucleotide sequence: TGTGCCACCAGTGATGGAGGGCTAGCGATCTACAATGAGCAGTTCTTC. Amino acid sequence: CATSDGGLAIYNEQFF.